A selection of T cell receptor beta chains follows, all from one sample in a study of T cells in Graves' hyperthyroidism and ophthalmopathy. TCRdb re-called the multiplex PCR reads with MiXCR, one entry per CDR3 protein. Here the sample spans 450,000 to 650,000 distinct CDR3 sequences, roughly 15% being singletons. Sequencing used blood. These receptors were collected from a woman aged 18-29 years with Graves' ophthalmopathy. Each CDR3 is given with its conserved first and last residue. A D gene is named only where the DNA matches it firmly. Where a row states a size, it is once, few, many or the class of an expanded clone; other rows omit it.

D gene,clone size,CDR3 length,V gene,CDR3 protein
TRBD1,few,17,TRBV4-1,CASSHSSDRVNTGELFF
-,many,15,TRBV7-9,CASSLGSRAQETQYF
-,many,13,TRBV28,CASSLLAEETQYF
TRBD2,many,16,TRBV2,CASNGAGGPLGDTQYF
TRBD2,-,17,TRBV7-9,CASSLGPSGSFTDTQYF
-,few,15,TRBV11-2,CASSLVSGLNTEAFF
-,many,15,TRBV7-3,CASSLTLVLNTEAFF
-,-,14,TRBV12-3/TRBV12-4,CAISESAGPGPQHF
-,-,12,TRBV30,CAWDKYNSPLHF
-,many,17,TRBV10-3,CAISEIGRSGFTDTQYF
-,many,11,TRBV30,CAWSVRDTQYF
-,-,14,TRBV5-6,CASSLPRGLGEQYF
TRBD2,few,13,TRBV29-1,CSVVAGGIYEQYF
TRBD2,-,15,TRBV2,CASSLTWTSGNEQYF
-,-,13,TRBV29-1,CSVVIRETGELFF
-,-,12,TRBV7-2,CASSQTQGTLFF
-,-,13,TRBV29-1,CSVLPANTGELFF
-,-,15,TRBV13,CASSNRLVQKETQYF
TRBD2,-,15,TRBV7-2,CASSLTGTSGDTQYF
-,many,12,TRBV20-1,CSADGPNEKLFF
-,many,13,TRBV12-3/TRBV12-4,CASRIQGDYGYTF
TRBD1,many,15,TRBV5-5,CASSLGTGTINEQFF
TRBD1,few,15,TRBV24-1,CATSDPGTETYEQYF
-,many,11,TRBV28,CASSGDEKLFF
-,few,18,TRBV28,CASSRIRDGDSYNSPLHF
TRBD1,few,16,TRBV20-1,CSAINAGTGFSGELFF
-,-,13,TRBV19,CATSGMRVTEAFF
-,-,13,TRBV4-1,CASSQVASDEQFF
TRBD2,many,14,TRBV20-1,CSATSSGSGTEQYF
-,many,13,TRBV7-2,CASSLPVPDTQYF
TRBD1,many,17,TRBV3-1,CASIPPQPYRGLTEAFF
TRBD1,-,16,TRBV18,CASSPNRTGVTDTQYF
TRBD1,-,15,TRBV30,CAGLRDRYKRNTIYF
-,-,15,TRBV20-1,CSARGRGSQEETQYF
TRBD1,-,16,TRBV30,CAWSTTGSSYNSPLHF
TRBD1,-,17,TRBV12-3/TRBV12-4,CASTLHTGDSSKGELFF
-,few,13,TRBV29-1,CSVSLGQYYEQYF
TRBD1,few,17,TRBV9,CASSVGSDRVVHGELFF
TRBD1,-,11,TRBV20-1,CSVTGDTEAFF
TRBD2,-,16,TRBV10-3,CAIRAGGTSGSNEQFF
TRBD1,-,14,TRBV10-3,CAIRPGQGAYEQYF
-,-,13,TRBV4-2,CASSQNRGWNYTF
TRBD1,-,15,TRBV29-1,CSVSQGTGINQPQHF
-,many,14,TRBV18,CASSPSGGHQPQHF
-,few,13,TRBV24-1,CATSRGGGTEAFF
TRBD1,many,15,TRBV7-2,CASSNRGQGRGGYTF
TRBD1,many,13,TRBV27,CASSLGQGFGYTF
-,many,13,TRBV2,CASTRPNRGEQYF
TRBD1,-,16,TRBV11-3,CASSSRDRGGQETQYF
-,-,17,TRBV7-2,CASSLAPARLLTDTQYF